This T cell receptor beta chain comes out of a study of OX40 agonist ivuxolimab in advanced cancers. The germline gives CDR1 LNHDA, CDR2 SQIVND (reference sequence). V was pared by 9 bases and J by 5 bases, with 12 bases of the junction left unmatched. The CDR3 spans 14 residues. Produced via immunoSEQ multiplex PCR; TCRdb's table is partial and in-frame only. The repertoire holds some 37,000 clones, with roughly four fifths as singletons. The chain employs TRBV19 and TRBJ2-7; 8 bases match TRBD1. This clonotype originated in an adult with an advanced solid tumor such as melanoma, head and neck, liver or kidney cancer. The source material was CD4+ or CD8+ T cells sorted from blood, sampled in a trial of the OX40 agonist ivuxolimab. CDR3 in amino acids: CASNDRGAGDEQYF. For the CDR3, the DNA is TGTGCCAGCAACGACAGGGGTGCCGGGGACGAGCAGTACTTC.